The 5 T cell receptor beta chains below all came from one sample that was sequenced in a study of blood T cell repertoires in COVID-19. Only in-frame clones appear in the TCRdb table, and some are missing; sequencing was by immunoSEQ multiplex PCR. This sample has roughly 670,000 clones, with approximately 90% found just once. The specimen sequenced was peripheral blood. Receptors originate from a woman in her late teens or twenties with acute or convalescent COVID-19.

This chain links TRBV27 with TRBJ1-1; tentatively, D is TRBD1 (6 bases). The CDR3 covers 16 residues. V was clipped by 4 bases and J by 4 bases, with 19 bases between them. Germline CDR1 is MNHEY and CDR2 is SMNVEV (reference sequence). The CDR3 DNA reads TGTGCCAGCAGTTACCTCTTCGGAACAGGGCCCACTGAAGCTTTCTTT. Translating it yields CASSYLFGTGPTEAFF.

The V call is TRBV11-3, the J call TRBJ1-1, with 9 bases fitting TRBD1. Germline CDR1 and CDR2: SGHNT and YENEEA. The CDR3 consists of 14 residues. J gave up 2 bases and V 5 bases, and 3 bases lay outside the gene matches. CDR3: CASSRTGGNTEAFF. The CDR3 coding sequence is TGTGCCAGCAGCCGCACAGGGGGCAACACTGAAGCTTTCTTT. The full variable domain, rest sourced from reference TRBV11-3 and TRBJ1-1, is EAGVVQSPRYKIIEKKQPVAFWCNPISGHNTLYWYLQNLGQGPELLIRYENEEAVDDSQLPKDRFSAERLKGVDSTLKIQPAELGDSAVYLCASSRTGGNTEAFFGQGTRLTVV.

This clone was seen a single time. The chain employs TRBV12-3 or TRBV12-4 and TRBJ1-3; 8 bases align to TRBD1. V lost 3 bases, J lost 8 bases, and 3 bases stayed unmatched. This CDR3 comprises 13 residues. CDR3 nucleotide sequence: TGTGCCAGCAGTTTCCTACAGGGGGACACCATATATTTT. It yields the protein CASSFLQGDTIYF.

V usage is TRBV5-3 and J usage is TRBJ2-7; TRBD2 might be the D (6 bases). TRBV5-3 carries the ORF label, with uncertain function. The V end was cut by 4 bases, the J end by 5 bases, with 13 bases between. The CDR3 loop spans 13 amino acids. DNA of the CDR3: TGTGCCAGAAGCCCGACTAGGTTGGACGAGCAGTACTTC. This translates into CARSPTRLDEQYF.

This clone appeared once. Other DNA sequences in this specimen translate into the identical CDR3. V gene TRBV7-6 combines with J gene TRBJ1-6; 11 bases map to TRBD1. V shed 5 bases and J 9 bases; nucleotides not matched to a gene: 6. The CDR3 length is 15 residues. Germline V gene sequence: CDR1 SGHVS, CDR2 FNYEAQ. Here the CDR3 DNA reads TGTGCCAGCAGCCCAGGGGACAGGGGGGTTTCACCCCTCCACTTT. Amino acids: CASSPGDRGVSPLHF.